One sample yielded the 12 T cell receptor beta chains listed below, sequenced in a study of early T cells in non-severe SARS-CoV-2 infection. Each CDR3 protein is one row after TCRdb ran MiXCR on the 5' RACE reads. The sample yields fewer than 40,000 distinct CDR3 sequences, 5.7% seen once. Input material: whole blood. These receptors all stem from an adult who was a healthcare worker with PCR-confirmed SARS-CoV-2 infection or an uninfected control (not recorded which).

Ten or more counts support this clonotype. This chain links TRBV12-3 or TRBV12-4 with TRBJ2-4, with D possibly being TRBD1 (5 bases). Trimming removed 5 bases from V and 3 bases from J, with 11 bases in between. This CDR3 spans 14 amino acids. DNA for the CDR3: TGTGCCAGCAGTCCCAGGGTAGGCAAAAACATTCAGTACTTC. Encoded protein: CASSPRVGKNIQYF.

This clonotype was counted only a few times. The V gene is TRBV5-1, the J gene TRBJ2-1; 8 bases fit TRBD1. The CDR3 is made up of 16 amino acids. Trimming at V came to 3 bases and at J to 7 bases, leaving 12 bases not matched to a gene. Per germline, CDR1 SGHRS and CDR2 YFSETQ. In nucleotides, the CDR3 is TGCGCCAGCAGCTCACAACCAGGGGGCAAGGGTAATGAGCAGTTCTTC. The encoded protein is CASSSQPGGKGNEQFF.

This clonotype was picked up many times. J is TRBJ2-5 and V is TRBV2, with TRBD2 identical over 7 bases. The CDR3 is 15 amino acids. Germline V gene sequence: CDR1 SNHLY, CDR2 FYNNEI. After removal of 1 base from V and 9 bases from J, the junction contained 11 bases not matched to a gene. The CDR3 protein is CASSEVGSVRGAQYF. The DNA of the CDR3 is TGTGCCAGCAGTGAAGTTGGGTCTGTCCGGGGGGCCCAGTACTTC.

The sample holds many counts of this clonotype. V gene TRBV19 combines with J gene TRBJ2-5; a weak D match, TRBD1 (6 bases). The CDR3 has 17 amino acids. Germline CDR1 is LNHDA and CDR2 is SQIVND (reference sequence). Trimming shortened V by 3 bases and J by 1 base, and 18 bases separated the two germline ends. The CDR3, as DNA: TGTGCCAGTAGTATTAAGACGGGATGGGGGCGCCAAGAGACCCAGTACTTC. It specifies CASSIKTGWGRQETQYF.

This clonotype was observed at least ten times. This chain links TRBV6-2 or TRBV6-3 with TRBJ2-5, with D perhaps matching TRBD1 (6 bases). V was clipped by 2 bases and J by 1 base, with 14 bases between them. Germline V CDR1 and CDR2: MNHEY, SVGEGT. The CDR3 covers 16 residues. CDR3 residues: CASSYGLDRFQETQYF. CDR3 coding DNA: TGTGCCAGCAGTTACGGACTCGACAGGTTCCAAGAGACCCAGTACTTC.

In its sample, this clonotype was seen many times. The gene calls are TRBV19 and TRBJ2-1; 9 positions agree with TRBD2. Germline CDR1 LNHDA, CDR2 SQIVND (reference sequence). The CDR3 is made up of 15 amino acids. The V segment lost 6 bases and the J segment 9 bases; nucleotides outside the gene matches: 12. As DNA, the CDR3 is TGTGCCAGTAGCCTATTTAGCGGGAGTCTTGGTGAGCAGTTCTTC. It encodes CASSLFSGSLGEQFF.

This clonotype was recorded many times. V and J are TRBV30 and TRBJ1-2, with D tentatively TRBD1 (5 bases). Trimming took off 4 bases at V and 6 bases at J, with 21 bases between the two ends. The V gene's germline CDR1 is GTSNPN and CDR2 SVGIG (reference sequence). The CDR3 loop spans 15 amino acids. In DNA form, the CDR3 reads TGTGCCTGGACCGCAATCCTAACAGGTCCTAATGGCTACACCTTC. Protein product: CAWTAILTGPNGYTF.

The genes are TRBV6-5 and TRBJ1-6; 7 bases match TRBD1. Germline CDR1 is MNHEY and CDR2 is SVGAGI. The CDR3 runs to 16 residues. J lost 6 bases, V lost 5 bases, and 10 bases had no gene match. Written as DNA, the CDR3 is TGTGCCAGCAGTCTAAGCCGGGACAGCTCTAATTCACCCCTCCACTTT. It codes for CASSLSRDSSNSPLHF.

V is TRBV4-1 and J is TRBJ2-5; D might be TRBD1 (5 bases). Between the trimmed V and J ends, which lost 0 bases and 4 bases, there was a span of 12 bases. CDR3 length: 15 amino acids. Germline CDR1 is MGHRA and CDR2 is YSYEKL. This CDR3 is CASSQEPRVGETQYF. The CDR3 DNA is TGCGCCAGCAGCCAAGAGCCCAGGGTAGGAGAGACCCAGTACTTC.

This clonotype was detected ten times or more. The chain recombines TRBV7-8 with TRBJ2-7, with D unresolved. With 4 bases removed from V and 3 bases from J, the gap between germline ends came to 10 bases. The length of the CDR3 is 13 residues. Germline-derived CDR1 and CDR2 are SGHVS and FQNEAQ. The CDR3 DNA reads TGTGCCAGCAGCTCCTCGTTCCTCTACGAGCAGTACTTC. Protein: CASSSSFLYEQYF.

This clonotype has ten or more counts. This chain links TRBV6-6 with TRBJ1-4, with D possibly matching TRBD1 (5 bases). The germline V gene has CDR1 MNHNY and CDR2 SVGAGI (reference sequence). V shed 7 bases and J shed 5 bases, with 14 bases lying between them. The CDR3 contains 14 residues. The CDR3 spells CASTDGGVNEKLFF. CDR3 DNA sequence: TGTGCCAGCACCGACGGGGGGGTGAATGAAAAACTGTTTTTT.

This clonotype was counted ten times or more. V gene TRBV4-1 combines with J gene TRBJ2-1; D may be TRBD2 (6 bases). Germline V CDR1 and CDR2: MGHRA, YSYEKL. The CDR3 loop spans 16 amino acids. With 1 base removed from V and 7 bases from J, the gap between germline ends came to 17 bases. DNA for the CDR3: TGCGCCAGCAGCCAAGTCGGGAGAGGATACGCTAATGAGCAGTTCTTC. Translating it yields CASSQVGRGYANEQFF.